The clone carrying this T cell receptor (beta chain) counts as large. Its antigen is still unknown. Naive CD4+ T cells were purified with Tregs depleted by CD25. The CDR3 is 13 amino acids. Germline trimming cut 6 bases from V and 4 bases from J; bases unmatched to any gene: 4. Findings and limits, study-wide: Naive CD4+ cells shared about 13% of tumor Treg sequences. Tumor-infiltrating Treg TCR alpha and beta sequences overlapped most with tumor naive CD4+ T cells, then blood naive. Tumor memory CD4+ T cell TCR gene usage was found to cluster with blood and lymph node memory CD4+ cells and with lymph node naive CD4+ cells.

TRBV12-4/TRBJ1-2 clonotypes were amplified with adaptor-ligated barcode primers. A single record per CDR3 protein comes from TCRdb applying MiXCR to the multiplex PCR reads. This sample has around 810 distinct CDR3 sequences, with 10% to 15% found just once. This rearrangement joins TRBV12-3 or TRBV12-4 to TRBJ1-2, with 8 bases lining up with TRBD1. The clonotype originates from a female donor with breast cancer. The specimen sequenced was naive CD4+ T cells sorted from blood. This sample's subset: naive CD4+ T cells, CD4+CD45RA+CD25-. The CDR3, as DNA: TGTGCCAGCAGCCAAGGACAGGGCTATGGCTACACCTTC. Its protein is CASSQGQGYGYTF.